The next 10 T cell receptor beta chains were all read from a single sample in a study of T cells in Graves' hyperthyroidism and ophthalmopathy. Amplification of TCR beta CDR3 regions was performed using RNA transcripts as template. During a first-round RT-PCR of the TCR CDR3, the HTBI primer set was used. One entry per CDR3 protein results from TCRdb running MiXCR on the multiplex PCR reads. The sample gives about half a million distinct CDR3 sequences, less than 25% of which show up once; about a quarter is in the top ten. The sequencing sample was made of blood. These receptor sequences come from a man younger than 30 with Graves' hyperthyroidism.

This chain joins TRBV5-1 and TRBJ2-7; 7 bases fit TRBD1. The germline CDR1 and CDR2 sequences are SGHRS and YFSETQ. Losses at the gene ends were 5 bases for V and 2 bases for J; bases not matched to a gene: 4. The length of the CDR3 is 13 residues. The CDR3 spells CASSGDSPYEQYF. The CDR3 DNA reads as TGCGCCAGCAGTGGGGACAGCCCCTACGAGCAGTACTTC. Full variable domain (outside the CDR3, taken from reference TRBV5-1 and TRBJ2-7): KAGVTQTPRYLIKTRGQQVTLSCSPISGHRSVSWYQQTPGQGLQFLFEYFSETQRNKGNFPGRFSGRQFSNSRSEMNVSTLELGDSALYLCASSGDSPYEQYFGPGTRLTVT.

This clonotype was found many times. The rearrangement uses TRBV12-3 or TRBV12-4 and TRBJ2-2; the D gene is possibly TRBD1 (6 bases). This CDR3 region has 16 residues. V lost 2 bases and J lost 4, with 14 bases in between. The CDR3 DNA reads TGTGCCAGCAGTTTAATAGGGGGAAGAGGCACCGGGGAGCTGTTTTTT. Translation: CASSLIGGRGTGELFF.

This clonotype was seen many times. The gene calls are TRBV6-1 and TRBJ2-2; 10 bases map to TRBD1. The CDR3 runs to 15 residues. The germline CDR1 and CDR2 sequences are MNHNS and SASEGT. Losses at the gene ends were 6 bases for V and 7 bases for J; bases not matched to a gene: 8. The CDR3, as DNA: TGTGCCAGCAGGCCGAGACAGGGGGCGGTCGGGGAGCTGTTTTTT. Translation: CASRPRQGAVGELFF.

This clonotype was observed many times. J is TRBJ2-5 and V is TRBV25-1; D is possibly TRBD1 or TRBD2 (6 bases each). Trimming shortened V by 9 bases and J by 1 base, and 15 bases separated the two germline ends. The CDR3 sequence is 14 residues long. Germline V gives CDR1 MGHDK, CDR2 SYGVNS. The CDR3 reads CASPTGGRQETQYF. In nucleotides, the CDR3 is TGTGCCAGTCCGACAGGAGGGCGCCAAGAGACCCAGTACTTC.

This clonotype was recorded many times. This rearrangement joins TRBV27 to TRBJ1-2, with a possible D match to TRBD1 (5 bases). V lost 5 bases, J lost 2 bases, and 12 bases lay in between. Germline loops: CDR1 MNHEY, CDR2 SMNVEV (reference sequence). This CDR3 contains 14 residues. CDR3 in DNA: TGTGCCAGCAGTCTCCGGAGGGGAAACTATGGCTACACCTTC. Translating gives CASSLRRGNYGYTF.

This clonotype was detected ten times or more. V usage is TRBV27 and J usage is TRBJ1-2, with 7 bases that match TRBD1. V shed 5 bases and J 5 bases; nucleotides not matched to a gene: 11. Germline V gene lookup returns CDR1 MNHEY and CDR2 SMNVEV (reference sequence). The CDR3 consists of 15 residues. The CDR3 is CASSPFGQALYGYTF. Here the CDR3 DNA reads TGTGCCAGCAGTCCTTTCGGACAGGCCCTTTATGGCTACACCTTC.

This clonotype has ten or more counts. CDR3 coding DNA: TGCAGCGTTGATAGGTACAGGGGGCACACTGAAGCTTTCTTT. Translated: CSVDRYRGHTEAFF. The gene calls are TRBV29-1 and TRBJ1-1; 9 bases map to TRBD1. With 3 bases clipped from V and 3 bases from J, the junction kept 5 bases outside the gene matches. This CDR3 has 14 amino acids. The germline V gene encodes CDR1 SQVTM and CDR2 ANQGSEA. The complete variable domain, with remaining parts taken from reference TRBV29-1 and TRBJ1-1, reads SAVISQKPSRDICQRGTSLTIQCQVDSQVTMMFWYRQQPGQSLTLIATANQGSEATYESGFVIDKFPISRPNLTFSTLTVSNMSPEDSSIYLCSVDRYRGHTEAFFGQGTRLTVV.

In this sample, this clonotype turned up many times. V gene TRBV20-1 combines with J gene TRBJ2-7, with a possible D match to TRBD1 (6 bases). The CDR3 contains 13 residues. CDR1 DFQATT and CDR2 SNEGSKA come from the germline V gene (reference sequence). The V and J ends lost 3 bases and 7 bases respectively, with 16 bases between them. In DNA form, the CDR3 reads TGCAGTGCTAGTCTCAGGGGTCGAGGTGAGCAGTACTTC. It codes for CSASLRGRGEQYF.

Many counts were recorded for this clonotype. The V gene is TRBV12-3 or TRBV12-4, the J gene TRBJ1-1, with 8 bases fitting TRBD1. This CDR3 region has 14 residues. V gave up 2 bases and J gave up 3 bases; unmatched junction bases: 2. The CDR3 region is CASSLSGGHTEAFF. The CDR3 DNA reads as TGTGCCAGCAGTTTATCAGGGGGCCACACTGAAGCTTTCTTT.

This clonotype was seen repeatedly, ten times or more. The chain recombines TRBV6-1 with TRBJ2-5; tentative D call: TRBD2 (5 bases). CDR1 and CDR2 (germline): MNHNS, SASEGT. The V gene lost 1 base and the J gene lost 5 bases, with 11 bases spanning the gap. The CDR3 length is 14 residues. CDR3 in amino acids: CASSEVPRGETQYF. The CDR3 DNA sequence: TGTGCCAGCAGTGAAGTCCCTAGAGGGGAGACCCAGTACTTC.